The rows below give T cell receptor beta chains drawn from one sample of a study of T cell responses to AZD1222 COVID-19 vaccine. Using immunoSEQ multiplex PCR, the repertoire was profiled, and TCRdb retains in-frame clones only, with some absent. The sample lists around 160,000 clones, 92% seen once, with around 1.3% in the top ten. The starting material was peripheral blood, obtained 28 days after the second AZD1222 dose. The receptors originated from an adult who received the AZD1222 COVID-19 vaccine. Both conserved end residues are part of each CDR3. D genes are given only for firm matches. A row's size may be missing; if present it is once, few, many or a size class.

- | TRBJ1-2 | - | TRBV25-1 | CASRTPGELGYTF | TGTGCCAGCAGGACACCGGGGGAGCTGGGCTACACCTTC
- | TRBJ1-1 | TRBD1 | TRBV4-2 | CASSQVAGGAGSEAFF | TGTGCCAGCAGCCAAGTTGCAGGGGGCGCCGGCTCTGAAGCTTTCTTT
- | TRBJ2-7 | TRBD2 | TRBV5-1 | CASSSKMGRDEQYF | TGCGCCAGCAGCTCCAAAATGGGGAGGGACGAGCAGTACTTC
- | TRBJ2-3 | - | TRBV7-9 | CASSTFVGGFTGTQYF | TGTGCCAGCAGCACTTTCGTGGGAGGCTTCACGGGGACGCAGTATTTT
- | TRBJ2-6 | - | TRBV10-2 | CASSEAPFGANVLTF | TGCGCCAGCAGTGAAGCCCCTTTCGGGGCCAACGTCCTGACTTTC
- | TRBJ2-7 | - | TRBV5-1 | CASSQTDRPSYEQYF | TGCGCCAGCAGCCAAACCGATAGACCTTCCTACGAGCAGTACTTC
- | TRBJ1-1 | - | TRBV18 | CASSDSGFMNTEAFF | TGTGCCAGCTCAGACTCTGGGTTCATGAACACTGAAGCTTTCTTT
- | TRBJ2-3 | - | TRBV5-4 | CASSSPAYADTQYF | TGTGCCAGCAGCTCGCCAGCGTACGCAGATACGCAGTATTTT
- | TRBJ1-3 | - | TRBV29-1 | CSVEGGLENTIYF | TGCAGCGTTGAGGGGGGACTGGAAAACACCATATATTTT
- | TRBJ1-1 | - | TRBV27 | CASSLGAGAEAFF | TGTGCCAGCAGTTTAGGGGCAGGGGCTGAAGCTTTCTTT
few | TRBJ1-6 | - | TRBV7-2 | CASSLRSSGTNSPLHF | TGTGCCAGCAGCTTAAGGTCGTCGGGGACTAATTCACCCCTCCACTTT
- | TRBJ2-2 | TRBD2 | TRBV28 | CASSRLAGLNTGELFF | TGTGCCAGCAGTCGACTAGCGGGGTTAAACACCGGGGAGCTGTTTTTT
- | TRBJ1-3 | - | TRBV10-3 | CAIRTGENSGNTIYF | TGTGCCATCAGGACAGGTGAAAACTCTGGAAACACCATATATTTT
- | TRBJ2-2 | - | TRBV6-4 | CASRINQFRRDNTGELFF | TGTGCCAGCCGAATTAACCAATTCCGACGGGACAACACCGGGGAGCTGTTTTTT
- | TRBJ1-1 | - | TRBV12-3/TRBV12-4 | CASSETPSPEAFF | TGTGCCAGCAGTGAGACACCTAGCCCTGAAGCTTTCTTT
- | TRBJ1-2 | - | TRBV30 | CASGERGYTF | TGTGCCTCAGGGGAGCGTGGCTACACCTTC
- | TRBJ1-1 | - | TRBV12-3/TRBV12-4 | CASQGGKNTEAFF | TGTGCCAGTCAAGGAGGGAAGAACACTGAAGCTTTCTTT